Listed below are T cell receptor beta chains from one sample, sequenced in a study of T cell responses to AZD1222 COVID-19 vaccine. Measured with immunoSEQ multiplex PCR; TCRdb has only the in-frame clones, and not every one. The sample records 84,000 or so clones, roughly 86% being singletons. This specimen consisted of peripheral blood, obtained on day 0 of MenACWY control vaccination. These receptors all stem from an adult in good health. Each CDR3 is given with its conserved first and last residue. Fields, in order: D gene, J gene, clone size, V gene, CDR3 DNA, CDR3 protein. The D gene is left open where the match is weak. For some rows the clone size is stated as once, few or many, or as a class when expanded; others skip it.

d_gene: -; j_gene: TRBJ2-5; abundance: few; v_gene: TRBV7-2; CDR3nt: TGTGCCAGCAGCCAGAAGGGTCGTGAGACCCAGTACTTC; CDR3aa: CASSQKGRETQYF
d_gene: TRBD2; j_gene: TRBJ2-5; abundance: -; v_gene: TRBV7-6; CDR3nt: TGTGCCAGCAGCCTACTTGTTTTCGGGACTAGCGGACAGTCGACCCAGTACTTC; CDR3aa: CASSLLVFGTSGQSTQYF
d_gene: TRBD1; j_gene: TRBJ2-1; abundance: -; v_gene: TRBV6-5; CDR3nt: TGTGCCAGCAAGGGTGGGGACAGCTCCTACAATGAGCAGTTCTTC; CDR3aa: CASKGGDSSYNEQFF
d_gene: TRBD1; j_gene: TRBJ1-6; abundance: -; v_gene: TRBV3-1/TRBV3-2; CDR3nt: TGTGCCAGCAGCCAATTCACCGGGACAGTCAATTCACCCCTCCACTTT; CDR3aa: CASSQFTGTVNSPLHF
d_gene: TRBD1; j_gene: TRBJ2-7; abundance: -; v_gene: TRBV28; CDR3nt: TGTGCCAGCAGTTCCCCCGGACAGGGTGAAGTTGGGGAGCAGTACTTC; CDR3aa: CASSSPGQGEVGEQYF
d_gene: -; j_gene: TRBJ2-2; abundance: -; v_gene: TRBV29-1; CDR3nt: TGCAGCGTTGTAGGTCCAGGGGTCGGCACCGGGGAGCTGTTTTTT; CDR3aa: CSVVGPGVGTGELFF
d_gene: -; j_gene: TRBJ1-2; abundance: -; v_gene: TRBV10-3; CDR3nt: TGTGCCATCAGTGAGTCAAGTGGGGGCGGTATTTATGGCTACACCTTC; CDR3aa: CAISESSGGGIYGYTF
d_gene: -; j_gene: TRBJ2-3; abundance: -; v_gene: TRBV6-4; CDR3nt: TGTGCCAGCAGTGCCGTACAGGGAATAGGTACGCAGTATTTT; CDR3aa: CASSAVQGIGTQYF
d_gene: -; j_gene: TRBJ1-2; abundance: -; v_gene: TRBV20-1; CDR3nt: TGCAGTGCTCCACCTGGTGGCTACACCTTC; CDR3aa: CSAPPGGYTF
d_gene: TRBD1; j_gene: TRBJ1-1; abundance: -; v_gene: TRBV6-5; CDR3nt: TGTGCCAGCAGAACTGACAGGGCCACTGAAGCTTTCTTT; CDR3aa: CASRTDRATEAFF
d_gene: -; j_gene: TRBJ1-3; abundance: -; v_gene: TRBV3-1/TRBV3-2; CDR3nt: TGTGCCAGCAGCCAAATAGGACGGGTTAGCTCTGGAAACACCATATATTTT; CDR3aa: CASSQIGRVSSGNTIYF
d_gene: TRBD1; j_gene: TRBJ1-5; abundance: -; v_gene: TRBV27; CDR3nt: TGTGCCAGCAGCCAGACAGGGGTCCTTAGCAATCAGCCCCAGCATTTT; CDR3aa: CASSQTGVLSNQPQHF
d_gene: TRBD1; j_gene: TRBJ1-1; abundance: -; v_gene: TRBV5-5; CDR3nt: TGTGCCAGCAGCCCGCGGACAGGGGAGGGGACTGAAGCTTTCTTT; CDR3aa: CASSPRTGEGTEAFF
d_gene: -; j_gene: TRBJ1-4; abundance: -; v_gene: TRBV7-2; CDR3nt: TGTGCCAGCAGCTTAGCACAGGGATCTAATGAAAAACTGTTTTTT; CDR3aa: CASSLAQGSNEKLFF
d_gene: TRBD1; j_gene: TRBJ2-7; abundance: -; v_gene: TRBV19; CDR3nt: TGTGCCAGTAGTATTAGGGGGCGGCTCGACGAGCAGTACTTC; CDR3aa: CASSIRGRLDEQYF
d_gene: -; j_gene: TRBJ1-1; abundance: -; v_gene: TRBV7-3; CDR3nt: TGTGCCAGCAGCTTAGGGGGAGGGCAGCCGAACACTGAAGCTTTCTTT; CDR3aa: CASSLGGGQPNTEAFF
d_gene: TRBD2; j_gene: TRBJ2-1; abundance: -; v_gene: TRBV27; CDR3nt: TGTGCCAGCTGCGGGGGGTCCTACAATGAGCAGTTCTTC; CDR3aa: CASCGGSYNEQFF
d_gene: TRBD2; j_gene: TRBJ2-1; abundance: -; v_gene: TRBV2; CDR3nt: TGTGCCAGTACAACTAGCGGGGTCAACAATGAGCAGTTCTTC; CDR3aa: CASTTSGVNNEQFF